This T cell receptor (beta chain) was retrieved from a study of control samples from healthy donors and cancer patients. Profiling relied on immunoSEQ multiplex PCR, and the TCRdb table lists in-frame clones only, not all of them. The sample includes 80,000 to 100,000 clones, 88% of them seen just once. The CDR3 extends over 15 amino acids. The germline V gene has CDR1 MRHNA and CDR2 SNTAGT. The V and J ends lost 2 bases and 1 base, in that order; junction bases with no gene match: 0. Sequenced material: blood. The origin of this receptor is a man in his thirties or forties in good health. The chain employs TRBV6-4 and TRBJ2-3; TRBD1 aligns across 10 bases. The CDR3 reads CASSDGTGGTDTQYF. Written as DNA, the CDR3 is TGTGCCAGCAGTGACGGGACAGGGGGCACAGATACGCAGTATTTT.